These 15 T cell receptor beta chains were sequenced from one sample in a study of T cell responses to AZD1222 COVID-19 vaccine. The assay was immunoSEQ multiplex PCR, and TCRdb's table has in-frame clones only and misses some. The sample shows about 130,000 clones, over 75% of them seen only once. Sequences were derived from peripheral blood, sampled on day 0 of AZD1222 vaccination. These receptors were obtained from an adult in good health.

V usage is TRBV7-6 and J usage is TRBJ2-1; TRBD2 matches 8 bases. The CDR3 is 15 residues long. Per germline, CDR1 SGHVS and CDR2 FNYEAQ. The ends lost 5 bases at V and 10 bases at J; junction bases unmatched: 13. The CDR3 DNA reads TGTGCCAGCAGCCGTAGCGGGGACCCCGGGGGGGAGCAGTTCTTC. Translation: CASSRSGDPGGEQFF.

This chain joins TRBV6-2 or TRBV6-3 and TRBJ1-6, with D perhaps TRBD1 (6 bases). The V end lost 4 bases, the J end lost 10 bases, and 11 bases lay between the germline ends. The CDR3 consists of 13 residues. Per germline, CDR1 MNHEY and CDR2 SVGEGT. The CDR3 sequence is CASSWGPGSPLHF. CDR3 nucleotide sequence: TGTGCCAGCAGTTGGGGGCCCGGCTCACCCCTCCACTTT.

Regarding this clone: Its ends do not fully match the called genes, so a read error is possible. V usage is TRBV12-3 or TRBV12-4 and J usage is TRBJ2-5, with TRBD2 as a possible D gene (5 bases). The CDR3 loop spans 13 amino acids. CDR3 in DNA: TGTGCCAGCAGTAAGGAGACGGGGTTTGGTAAGAACTTC. Translation gives CASSKETGFGKNF.

J is TRBJ2-7 and V is TRBV7-6; D may match TRBD1 or TRBD2 (5 bases each). Trimming cost V 1 base and J 2 bases, with 9 bases left between them. Germline V gene sequence: CDR1 SGHVS, CDR2 FNYEAQ. CDR3 length: 14 amino acids. The CDR3 region is CASSLGGIPYEQYF. As DNA, the CDR3 is TGTGCCAGCAGCTTAGGGGGGATTCCCTACGAGCAGTACTTC.

The chain combines TRBV4-1 with TRBJ2-1, with 9 bases that match TRBD2. The CDR3 consists of 21 residues. Per germline, CDR1 MGHRA and CDR2 YSYEKL. J lost 0 bases, V lost 6 bases, and 21 bases had no gene match. CDR3 coding DNA: TGCGCCAGCAGTGCCCTGCCGGGACTAGCCACAATGAAGCTCTCCTACAATGAGCAGTTCTTC. It encodes CASSALPGLATMKLSYNEQFF.

V gene TRBV7-8 combines with J gene TRBJ2-4, with no clear D. Germline V gene data show CDR1 as SGHVS and CDR2 as FQNEAQ. Trimming left V 2 bases short and J 3 bases short, with 8 bases between. This CDR3 has 14 amino acids. The CDR3, as DNA: TGTGCCAGCAGCTTACAAGTGAACAAAAACATTCAGTACTTC. Its protein product is CASSLQVNKNIQYF.

The chain couples TRBV19 to TRBJ2-3; TRBD1 agrees at 10 bases. V lost 7 bases to trimming and J lost 4 bases; unmatched junction nucleotides: 11. Per the germline V gene, CDR1 is LNHDA and CDR2 is SQIVND (reference sequence). The CDR3 has 16 residues. The CDR3 reads CASTPLDRGRSDTQYF. CDR3 DNA sequence: TGTGCCAGTACCCCCTTGGACAGGGGGAGGTCAGATACGCAGTATTTT.

This clone was picked up one time. J is TRBJ2-1 and V is TRBV5-5; a possible D gene is TRBD1 (5 bases). Trimming took 6 bases from V and 5 from J, leaving 18 bases between them. Germline V gene lookup returns CDR1 SGHKS and CDR2 YYEKEE (reference sequence). The CDR3 is 15 residues long. The CDR3 DNA reads TGTGCCAGCACTTTCACCCATGGGGCCCACAATGAGCAGTTCTTC. As protein: CASTFTHGAHNEQFF.

This clone was found a few times. The CDR3 sequence is CASSSRAGVLHF. CDR3 sequence (DNA): TGTGCCAGCAGCTCAAGGGCAGGTGTCTTGCATTTT. This chain links TRBV7-2 with TRBJ1-5; D uncertain. The ends were cut back, 4 bases at V and 15 bases at J, with 16 bases in the middle. Germline loops: CDR1 SGHTA, CDR2 FQGNSA. This CDR3 has 12 residues.

The chain couples TRBV24-1 to TRBJ1-2, with 9 nucleotides matching TRBD1. Trimming cost V 3 bases and J 4 bases; bases outside gene matches: 8. The CDR3 is 16 amino acids. The germline V gene has CDR1 KGHDR and CDR2 SFDVKD. The CDR3 spells CATSDNRGTGLYGYTF. The CDR3 DNA follows: TGTGCCACCAGTGATAACCGGGGGACAGGGCTCTATGGCTACACCTTC.

The V and J genes are TRBV6-4 and TRBJ2-7, with TRBD1 as a possible D gene (5 bases). Germline V gene data show CDR1 as MRHNA and CDR2 as SNTAGT. There are 14 residues in the CDR3. V was trimmed by 0 bases and J by 3 bases, leaving 9 bases between them. Here the CDR3 reads CASSDSSDSYEQYF. The CDR3 DNA reads TGTGCCAGCAGTGACTCGTCTGACAGCTACGAGCAGTACTTC.

The chain combines TRBV5-1 with TRBJ2-1; TRBD1 matches 8 bases. The J segment lost 0 bases and the V segment lost 4 bases, leaving 3 bases of the junction unmatched. This CDR3 comprises 15 residues. Germline CDR1 SGHRS, CDR2 YFSETQ. The CDR3 is CASSPTGVSYNEQFF. Written as DNA, the CDR3 is TGCGCCAGCAGCCCGACAGGGGTCTCCTACAATGAGCAGTTCTTC.

The V call is TRBV28, the J call TRBJ1-2, with D unresolved. V lost 6 bases to trimming and J lost 8 bases, with 10 bases between them. Germline loops: CDR1 MDHEN, CDR2 SYDVKM. This CDR3 spans 11 amino acids. CDR3 protein: CASSLTRGYTF. The CDR3, as DNA: TGTGCCAGCAGCCTTACGAGGGGCTACACCTTC.

The V and J genes are TRBV7-2 and TRBJ2-4, with a tentative D call TRBD1 (6 bases). Per germline, CDR1 SGHTA and CDR2 FQGNSA. The CDR3 consists of 16 residues. The V end lost 5 bases, the J end lost 3 bases, and 17 bases lay between the germline ends. The CDR3 is CASSLQGISVKNIQYF. CDR3 DNA: TGTGCCAGCAGCCTACAGGGAATTAGCGTCAAAAACATTCAGTACTTC.

This rearrangement joins TRBV5-1 to TRBJ1-1; TRBD1 matches 9 bases. From germline, CDR1 is SGHRS and CDR2 YFSETQ. The CDR3 runs to 16 residues. J gave up 6 bases and V 4 bases, and 13 bases lay outside the gene matches. The CDR3 is CASSPGQGTGGAEAFF. CDR3 DNA sequence: TGCGCCAGCAGCCCGGGACAGGGTACTGGTGGGGCTGAAGCTTTCTTT. Full variable domain (outside the CDR3, taken from reference TRBV5-1 and TRBJ1-1): KAGVTQTPRYLIKTRGQQVTLSCSPISGHRSVSWYQQTPGQGLQFLFEYFSETQRNKGNFPGRFSGRQFSNSRSEMNVSTLELGDSALYLCASSPGQGTGGAEAFFGQGTRLTVV.